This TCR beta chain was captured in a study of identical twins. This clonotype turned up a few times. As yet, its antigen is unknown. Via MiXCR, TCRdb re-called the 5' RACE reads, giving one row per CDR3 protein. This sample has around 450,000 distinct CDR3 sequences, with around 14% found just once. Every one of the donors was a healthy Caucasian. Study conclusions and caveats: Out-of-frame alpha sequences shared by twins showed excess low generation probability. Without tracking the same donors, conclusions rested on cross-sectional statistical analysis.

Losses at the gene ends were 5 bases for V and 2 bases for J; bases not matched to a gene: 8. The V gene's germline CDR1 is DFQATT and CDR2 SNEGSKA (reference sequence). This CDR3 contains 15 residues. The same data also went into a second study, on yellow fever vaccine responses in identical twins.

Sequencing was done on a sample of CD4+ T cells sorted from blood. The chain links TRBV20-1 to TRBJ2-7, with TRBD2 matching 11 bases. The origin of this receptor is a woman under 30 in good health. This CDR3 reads CSAQTGTSGTYEQYF. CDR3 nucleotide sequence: TGCAGTGCTCAAACCGGGACTAGCGGCACCTACGAGCAGTACTTC.